This entry lists 9 T cell receptor beta chains sequenced from one sample in a study of shared clonotypes between healthy human individuals. Data came from immunoSEQ multiplex PCR; TCRdb stores just in-frame clones and leaves some out. There are more than 1.2 million clones in the sample; about 98.5% occur only once, and roughly 0.36% lies in the top ten. The sample comprised naive CD4+ T cells sorted from blood. Subset: CD45RA+ positively selected. These receptors were obtained from a man aged 25-45 years in good health.

This clone was detected only once. The J gene is TRBJ2-7, the V gene TRBV9; TRBD1 aligns across 8 bases. This CDR3 region has 13 residues. The germline gives CDR1 SGDLS, CDR2 YYNGEE. Losses at the gene ends were 0 bases for V and 9 bases for J; bases not matched to a gene: 5. Here the CDR3 reads CASSVEDRATQYF. The CDR3 coding sequence is TGTGCCAGCAGCGTAGAGGACAGGGCAACGCAGTACTTC.

The rearrangement joins TRBV6-1 to TRBJ2-3; 8 nucleotides line up with TRBD1. Germline loops: CDR1 MNHNS, CDR2 SASEGT. The CDR3 covers 15 residues. With 6 bases clipped from V and 5 bases from J, the junction kept 10 bases outside the gene matches. Written as DNA, the CDR3 is TGTGCCAGCAGCGTTCCAGGGGGCAGGAGAGATACGCAGTATTTT. Its translation: CASSVPGGRRDTQYF.

A remark on this clone: The sample has other DNA sequences that encode this CDR3 too. J is TRBJ2-3 and V is TRBV5-1, with 10 bases aligning to TRBD2. V lost 2 bases, J lost 0 bases, and 3 bases stayed unmatched. The CDR3 is made up of 16 amino acids. Per the germline V gene, CDR1 is SGHRS and CDR2 is YFSETQ. The CDR3 protein is CASSLAGGPSTDTQYF. The CDR3 DNA reads as TGCGCCAGCAGCTTAGCGGGAGGGCCAAGCACAGATACGCAGTATTTT.

The chain couples TRBV5-1 to TRBJ2-5; weak D call: TRBD1 (5 bases). The CDR3 covers 14 residues. Germline CDR1 is SGHRS and CDR2 is YFSETQ. The ends were cut back, 4 bases at V and 3 bases at J, with 13 bases in the middle. The CDR3 DNA reads TGCGCCAGCAGCCAGGGCGTAGGGGAAGAGACCCAGTACTTC. This gives the protein CASSQGVGEETQYF. Based on the CDR3 plus reference TRBV5-1 and TRBJ2-5, the full variable domain is KAGVTQTPRYLIKTRGQQVTLSCSPISGHRSVSWYQQTPGQGLQFLFEYFSETQRNKGNFPGRFSGRQFSNSRSEMNVSTLELGDSALYLCASSQGVGEETQYFGPGTRLLVL.

CDR3 region: CASSPTGGTFTNYGYTF. In DNA, the CDR3 is TGTGCCAGCAGCCCGACAGGGGGGACATTTACTAACTATGGCTACACCTTC. The rearrangement joins TRBV5-8 to TRBJ1-2; 9 bases line up with TRBD1. This CDR3 comprises 17 residues. Germline V gives CDR1 SGHTS, CDR2 YDEGEE. The V segment lost 4 bases and the J segment 0 bases; nucleotides outside the gene matches: 10.

The rearrangement links TRBV10-3 to TRBJ1-1; D unresolved. The CDR3 length is 15 residues. V gave up 2 bases and J gave up 4 bases, with 14 bases separating them. CDR1 is ENHRY, CDR2 SYGVKD, per germline. Here the CDR3 reads CAISEGDQRATEAFF. The CDR3 DNA is TGTGCCATCAGTGAGGGGGATCAGAGGGCCACTGAAGCTTTCTTT.

The CDR3 DNA reads TGTGCCAGCATTACCCCGGGGGGCACTGAAGCTTTCTTT. Protein: CASITPGGTEAFF. This rearrangement joins TRBV6-5 to TRBJ1-1; a weak D match, TRBD1 (5 bases). Germline V gene data show CDR1 as MNHEY and CDR2 as SVGAGI. V lost 7 bases to trimming and J lost 4 bases, with 13 bases between them. The CDR3 spans 13 residues.

This rearrangement joins TRBV6-1 to TRBJ2-5; the D gene is possibly TRBD1 (6 bases). Per the germline V gene, CDR1 is MNHNS and CDR2 is SASEGT. With 7 bases removed from V and 7 bases from J, the gap between germline ends came to 16 bases. The CDR3 is 13 residues long. CDR3 sequence: CASTRQVMGTQYF. The CDR3 DNA follows: TGTGCCAGCACGAGACAGGTCATGGGGACCCAGTACTTC.

The chain joins TRBV7-2 to TRBJ2-5; weak D call: TRBD2 (7 bases). Per germline, CDR1 SGHTA and CDR2 FQGNSA. This CDR3 is built from 20 residues. Trimming shortened V by 0 bases and J by 0 bases, and 23 bases separated the two germline ends. DNA of the CDR3: TGTGCCAGCAGCTTAGCCCCAGCGGGACCCCTGGGGGCATACCAAGAGACCCAGTACTTC. This encodes CASSLAPAGPLGAYQETQYF.